One and the same sample provided the 18 T cell receptor beta chains below, sequenced in a study of beta chain features in type 1 diabetes. Notes on the study in general: In all four CD4+ subsets, TCRB CDR3 length was significantly, moderately reduced in type 1 diabetes.

No antigen has been identified for these receptors. Sequenced material consisted of expressed TCRB transcripts (all of the isolated RNA was reverse transcribed). TCRdb keeps only in-frame clones here, not all; method: immunoSEQ multiplex PCR. This sample has hundreds of thousands of clones; around an eighth occur once, and the top ten carry approximately 0.021%. Specimen: naive CD4+ T cells from blood. The receptors here all came from a man aged 18 to 30 with type 1 diabetes.

The chain employs TRBV5-1 and TRBJ1-1, with a weak D call TRBD1 (6 bases). The V and J ends lost 0 bases and 3 bases respectively, with 9 bases between them. Germline lookup yields CDR1 SGHRS and CDR2 YFSETQ. CDR3 length equals 14 residues. CDR3 in DNA: TGCGCCAGCAGCTTGGGGGCAGGGGACACTGAAGCTTTCTTT. Its protein is CASSLGAGDTEAFF. The full variable domain, rest sourced from reference TRBV5-1 and TRBJ1-1, is KAGVTQTPRYLIKTRGQQVTLSCSPISGHRSVSWYQQTPGQGLQFLFEYFSETQRNKGNFPGRFSGRQFSNSRSEMNVSTLELGDSALYLCASSLGAGDTEAFFGQGTRLTVV.

This clone has just a few counts. This CDR3 is also generated by other DNA sequences in the sample. The CDR3 DNA sequence: TGTGCCTGGAGTGTAAACAGCAATCAGCCCCAGCATTTT. Its protein product is CAWSVNSNQPQHF. The chain carries TRBV30 and TRBJ1-5; no clear D. Germline V gene data show CDR1 as GTSNPN and CDR2 as SVGIG (reference sequence). The CDR3 length is 13 residues. Trimming pared 0 bases from V and 1 base from J, leaving 4 bases between.

The rearrangement joins TRBV29-1 to TRBJ2-7; weak D call: TRBD2 (5 bases). With 7 bases removed from V and 2 bases from J, the gap between germline ends came to 12 bases. Germline V lookup: CDR1 SQVTM, CDR2 ANQGSEA. This CDR3 contains 12 residues. CDR3 DNA: TGCAGCGCCCGGACTTATACCTACGAGCAGTACTTC. Translating gives CSARTYTYEQYF.

The V and J genes are TRBV30 and TRBJ2-5, with a tentative D call TRBD2 (6 bases). The assigned J gene may be wrong: the sequence end matches TRBJ2-7 better. CDR1 is GTSNPN and CDR2 is SVGIG in the germline V gene (reference sequence). The CDR3 loop spans 12 amino acids. CDR3 coding DNA: TGTGCCTGGACTCGTGGAGGGTACGAGCAGTACTTC. It specifies CAWTRGGYEQYF.

The chain links TRBV14 to TRBJ1-6, with 9 positions matching TRBD1. The CDR3 spans 14 residues. The V and J ends lost 6 bases and 7 bases, in that order; junction bases with no gene match: 4. Germline V CDR1 and CDR2: SGHDN, FVKESK. The CDR3 DNA reads TGTGCCAGCAGAACCGGGACAGGGAATTCACCCCTCCACTTT. Its protein is CASRTGTGNSPLHF.

This clone was counted between two and nine times. The chain uses TRBV9 and TRBJ1-4; D gene ambiguous. The length of the CDR3 is 13 residues. The V gene lost 0 bases and the J gene lost 8 bases, with 8 bases spanning the gap. Germline V gene data show CDR1 as SGDLS and CDR2 as YYNGEE. CDR3 sequence: CASSVGPGEKLFF. In DNA form, the CDR3 reads TGTGCCAGCAGCGTAGGGCCGGGGGAAAAACTGTTTTTT.

This clone was seen a few times. V is TRBV5-1 and J is TRBJ2-5; 7 bases match TRBD2. With 4 bases clipped from V and 4 bases from J, the junction kept 10 bases outside the gene matches. This CDR3 has 15 residues. CDR1 SGHRS and CDR2 YFSETQ come from the germline V gene. The CDR3 loop is CASSPTSVAGETQYF. The CDR3 nucleotides are TGCGCCAGCAGCCCCACTAGCGTGGCTGGAGAGACCCAGTACTTC.

V usage is TRBV2 and J usage is TRBJ2-7; D is possibly TRBD1 (5 bases). The CDR3 covers 11 residues. Germline V lookup: CDR1 SNHLY, CDR2 FYNNEI. V lost 6 bases, J lost 6 bases, and 9 bases lay in between. In DNA form, the CDR3 reads TGTGCCAGCAGGGGCAGGGCCGAGCAGTACTTC. It codes for CASRGRAEQYF.

This clone was seen more than once but under ten times. The J gene is TRBJ2-2, the V gene TRBV27; weak D call: TRBD2 (5 bases). CDR1 and CDR2 (germline): MNHEY, SMNVEV (reference sequence). The CDR3 is 15 amino acids. Between the trimmed V and J ends, which lost 2 bases and 7 bases, there was a span of 14 bases. CDR3 sequence (DNA): TGTGCCAGCAGTTTACCGAGGGTCACGGGCGGGGAGCTGTTTTTT. Protein product: CASSLPRVTGGELFF.

This clone was counted only a few times. This sequence joins TRBV5-1 and TRBJ1-3, with D possibly TRBD1 on 5 matching bases. The CDR3 loop spans 15 amino acids. CDR1 and CDR2 from the germline V gene are SGHRS and YFSETQ. With 3 bases removed from V and 0 bases from J, the gap between germline ends came to 10 bases. The chain's CDR3 is CASSYTGDSGNTIYF. The CDR3 DNA follows: TGCGCCAGCAGCTACACAGGCGACTCTGGAAACACCATATATTTT.

This clone was seen a few times. The chain employs TRBV7-2 and TRBJ2-3; D may correspond to TRBD1 or TRBD2 (5 bases each). Germline V gives CDR1 SGHTA, CDR2 FQGNSA. This CDR3 comprises 16 residues. Trimming took off 5 bases at V and 10 bases at J, with 25 bases between the two ends. For the CDR3, the DNA is TGTGCCAGCAGCCTGGGGCAGCGGACCAATAAGTTAGCGCAGTATTTT. Its translation is CASSLGQRTNKLAQYF. The whole variable domain, filled in from reference TRBV7-2 and TRBJ2-3, reads GAGVSQSPSNKVTEKGKDVELRCDPISGHTALYWYRQSLGQGLEFLIYFQGNSAPDKSGLPSDRFSAERTGGSVSTLTIQRTQQEDSAVYLCASSLGQRTNKLAQYFGPGTRLTVL.

This clone was picked up a small number of times. The sample carries other DNA sequences with the same CDR3. The chain recombines TRBV6-5 with TRBJ1-5, with D tentatively TRBD1 (5 bases). CDR1 and CDR2 (germline): MNHEY, SVGAGI. There are 13 residues in the CDR3. The V and J ends lost 8 bases and 2 bases respectively, with 10 bases between them. The CDR3 here is CASSRVGNQPQHF. The CDR3 nucleotides are TGTGCCAGCTCCAGGGTGGGCAATCAGCCCCAGCATTTT.

V and J are TRBV30 and TRBJ2-2, with a tentative D call TRBD1 (5 bases). Germline CDR1 and CDR2: GTSNPN and SVGIG (reference sequence). V dropped 1 base and J dropped 2 bases, with 8 bases sitting between them. The CDR3 has 14 amino acids. The CDR3 here is CAWSADSNTGELFF. The DNA for the CDR3 is TGTGCCTGGAGTGCCGACAGTAACACCGGGGAGCTGTTTTTT.

This clone occurred a few times. The chain has TRBV10-3 and TRBJ1-6; D is unclear. Germline CDR1 and CDR2: ENHRY and SYGVKD. CDR3 length: 15 residues. Trimming shortened V by 4 bases and J by 5 bases, and 12 bases separated the two germline ends. In DNA form, the CDR3 reads TGTGCCATCAGTGGTGTACCAGCCGATAATTCACCCCTCCACTTT. Amino acids: CAISGVPADNSPLHF.

This clone occurred a few times. The rearrangement uses TRBV5-1 and TRBJ2-7, with 7 bases identical to TRBD2. Germline loops: CDR1 SGHRS, CDR2 YFSETQ. This CDR3 is 12 amino acids long. J was trimmed by 6 bases and V by 3 bases; bases with no gene match: 3. CDR3 nucleotides: TGCGCCAGCAGCTCGGCGGGGGTCGAGCAGTACTTC. Its protein is CASSSAGVEQYF.

V gene TRBV10-3 combines with J gene TRBJ2-4, with unresolved D. The V end lost 4 bases, the J end lost 0 bases, and 7 bases lay between the germline ends. The CDR3 sequence is 14 residues long. Germline V gene data show CDR1 as ENHRY and CDR2 as SYGVKD. DNA of the CDR3: TGTGCCATCAGTGGAGAGCTAGCCAAAAACATTCAGTACTTC. Translating it yields CAISGELAKNIQYF.

This clone has more than one count but fewer than ten. The V call is TRBV6-5, the J call TRBJ1-2; 9 nucleotides align to TRBD1. The CDR3 has 14 amino acids. The J segment lost 6 bases and the V segment lost 6 bases, leaving 8 bases of the junction unmatched. CDR1 is MNHEY, CDR2 SVGAGI, per germline. The DNA for the CDR3 is TGTGCCAGCAGCCGCCGGACAGGGGACCATGGCTACACCTTC. It encodes CASSRRTGDHGYTF.

This chain's CDR3 is CASSQDRNYGYTF. For the CDR3, the DNA is TGTGCCAGCAGCCAGGACAGGAACTATGGCTACACCTTC. The chain combines TRBV6-5 with TRBJ1-2; TRBD1 matches 7 bases. With V trimmed by 6 bases and J by 2 bases, 3 bases remained unmatched. Germline V lookup: CDR1 MNHEY, CDR2 SVGAGI. The CDR3 spans 13 residues.